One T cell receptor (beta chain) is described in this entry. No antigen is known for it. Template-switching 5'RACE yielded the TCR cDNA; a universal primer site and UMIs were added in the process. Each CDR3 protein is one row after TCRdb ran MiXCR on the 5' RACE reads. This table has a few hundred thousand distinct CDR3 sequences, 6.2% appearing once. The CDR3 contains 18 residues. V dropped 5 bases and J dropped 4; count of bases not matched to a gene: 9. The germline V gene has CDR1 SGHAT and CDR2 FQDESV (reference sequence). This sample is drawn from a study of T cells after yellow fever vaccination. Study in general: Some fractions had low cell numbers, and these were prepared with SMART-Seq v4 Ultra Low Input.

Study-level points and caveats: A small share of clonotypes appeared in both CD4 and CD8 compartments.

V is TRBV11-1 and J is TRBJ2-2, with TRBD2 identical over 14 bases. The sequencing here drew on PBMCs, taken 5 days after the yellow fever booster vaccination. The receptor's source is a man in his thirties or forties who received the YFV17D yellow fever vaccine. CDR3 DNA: TGTGCCAGCAGCCCGGGACTAGCGGGAGACGGGGGCACCGGGGAGCTGTTTTTT. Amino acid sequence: CASSPGLAGDGGTGELFF. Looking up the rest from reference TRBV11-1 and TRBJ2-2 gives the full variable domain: EAEVAQSPRYKITEKSQAVAFWCDPISGHATLYWYRQILGQGPELLVQFQDESVVDDSQLPKDRFSAERLKGVDSTLKIQPAELGDSAMYLCASSPGLAGDGGTGELFFGEGSRLTVL.